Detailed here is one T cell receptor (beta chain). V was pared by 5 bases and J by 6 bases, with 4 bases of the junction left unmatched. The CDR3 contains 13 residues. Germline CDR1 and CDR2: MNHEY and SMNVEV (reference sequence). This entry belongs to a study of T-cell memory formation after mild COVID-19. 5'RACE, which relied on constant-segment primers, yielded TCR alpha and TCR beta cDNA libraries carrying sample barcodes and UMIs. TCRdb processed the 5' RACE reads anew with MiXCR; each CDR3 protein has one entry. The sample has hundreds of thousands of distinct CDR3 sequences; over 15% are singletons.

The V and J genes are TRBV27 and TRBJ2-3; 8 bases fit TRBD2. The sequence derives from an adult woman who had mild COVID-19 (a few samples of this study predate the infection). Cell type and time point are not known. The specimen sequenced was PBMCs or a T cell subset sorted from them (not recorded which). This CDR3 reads CASSQRLADTQYF. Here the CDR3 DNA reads TGTGCCAGCAGTCAGCGACTAGCGGATACGCAGTATTTT.